The sequence of this TCR beta chain was determined in a study of chemoradiotherapy in HPV16-positive cancers. Study details: Functional T-cell assays on two HPV16-positive patients' cells defined candidate HPV-specific clones and common TCR motifs.

Trimming shortened V by 5 bases and J by 3 bases, and 14 bases separated the two germline ends. In germline, CDR1 is MNHEY, CDR2 SMNVEV (reference sequence). This CDR3 is 14 amino acids long. Assay: immunoSEQ multiplex PCR; the TCRdb copy retains only in-frame clones and omits some. The sample consists of about 22,000 clones, roughly 90% of them appearing once. Samples were taken several times over chemoradiotherapy. Study observations and caveats: During treatment, candidate HPV-specific clones and E7-related motifs expanded in tumor. Only a couple of HPV16-positive patients supplied the functional HPV-specificity definition.

As to this clone: Its antigen is currently unknown.

The source of this sequence is a human donor with HPV-associated anogenital cancer. The sample here was blood, taken from a patient who underwent chemoradiotherapy. The chain is built from TRBV27 and TRBJ2-7; weak D call: TRBD2 (6 bases). The CDR3 loop is CASSADMGGYEQYF. DNA for the CDR3: TGTGCCAGCAGTGCAGACATGGGGGGCTACGAGCAGTACTTC.